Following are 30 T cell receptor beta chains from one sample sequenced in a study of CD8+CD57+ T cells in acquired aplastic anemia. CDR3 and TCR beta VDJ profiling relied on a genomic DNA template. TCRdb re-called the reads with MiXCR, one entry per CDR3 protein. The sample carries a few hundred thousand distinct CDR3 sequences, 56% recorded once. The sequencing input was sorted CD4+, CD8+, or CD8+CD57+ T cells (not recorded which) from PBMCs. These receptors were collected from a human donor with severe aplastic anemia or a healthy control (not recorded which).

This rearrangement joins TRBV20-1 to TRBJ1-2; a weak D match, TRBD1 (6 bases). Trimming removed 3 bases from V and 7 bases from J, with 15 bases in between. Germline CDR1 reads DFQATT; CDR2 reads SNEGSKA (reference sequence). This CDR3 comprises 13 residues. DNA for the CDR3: TGCAGTGCTAGGTGGGGGGGCGCAGGTGGCTACACCTTC. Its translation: CSARWGGAGGYTF.

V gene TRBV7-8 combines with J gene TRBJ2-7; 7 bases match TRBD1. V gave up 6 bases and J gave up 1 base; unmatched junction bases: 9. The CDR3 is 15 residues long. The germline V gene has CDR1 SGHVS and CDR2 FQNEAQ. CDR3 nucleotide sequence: TGTGCCAGCAGGTTATCAGGGGGACGTTCCTACGAGCAGTACTTC. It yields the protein CASRLSGGRSYEQYF. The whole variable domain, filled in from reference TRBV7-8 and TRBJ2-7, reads GAGVSQSPRYKVAKRGQDVALRCDPISGHVSLFWYQQALGQGPEFLTYFQNEAQLDKSGLPSDRFFAERPEGSVSTLKIQRTQQEDSAVYLCASRLSGGRSYEQYFGPGTRLTVT.

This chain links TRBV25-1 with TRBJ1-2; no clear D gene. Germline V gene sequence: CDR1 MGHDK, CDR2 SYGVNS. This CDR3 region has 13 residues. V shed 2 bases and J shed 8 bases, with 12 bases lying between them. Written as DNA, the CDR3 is TGTGCCAGCAGTGAACGAGGACTGCGCGGCTACACCTTC. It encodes CASSERGLRGYTF.

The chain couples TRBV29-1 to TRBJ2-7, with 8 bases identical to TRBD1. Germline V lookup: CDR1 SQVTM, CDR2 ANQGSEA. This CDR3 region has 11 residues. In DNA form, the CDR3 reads TGCAGTTATGGACAGGGCGACGAGCAGTACTTC. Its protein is CSYGQGDEQYF.

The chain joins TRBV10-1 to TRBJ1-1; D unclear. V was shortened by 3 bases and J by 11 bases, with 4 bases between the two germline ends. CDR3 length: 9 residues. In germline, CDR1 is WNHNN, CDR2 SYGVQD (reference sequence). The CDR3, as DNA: TGCGCCAGCAGTGAATGGGCTTTCTTT. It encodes CASSEWAFF.

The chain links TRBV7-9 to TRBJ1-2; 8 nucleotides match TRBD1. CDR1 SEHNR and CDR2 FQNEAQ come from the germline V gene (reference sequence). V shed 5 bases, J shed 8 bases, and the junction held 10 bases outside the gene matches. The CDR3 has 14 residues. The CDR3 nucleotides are TGTGCCAGCAGCGCAACGGCAGGGGGCGACGGCTACACCTTC. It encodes CASSATAGGDGYTF.

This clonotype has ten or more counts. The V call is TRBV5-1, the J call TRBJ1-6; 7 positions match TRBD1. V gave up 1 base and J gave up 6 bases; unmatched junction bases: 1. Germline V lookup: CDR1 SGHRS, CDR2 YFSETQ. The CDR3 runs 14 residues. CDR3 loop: CASSLSGGNSPLHF. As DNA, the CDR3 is TGCGCCAGCAGCTTGTCAGGGGGTAATTCACCCCTCCACTTT.

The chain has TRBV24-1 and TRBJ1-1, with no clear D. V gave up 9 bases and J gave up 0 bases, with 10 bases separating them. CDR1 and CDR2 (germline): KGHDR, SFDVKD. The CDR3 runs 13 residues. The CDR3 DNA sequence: TGTGCCACCCGACATAGTCTGAACACTGAAGCTTTCTTT. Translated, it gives CATRHSLNTEAFF.

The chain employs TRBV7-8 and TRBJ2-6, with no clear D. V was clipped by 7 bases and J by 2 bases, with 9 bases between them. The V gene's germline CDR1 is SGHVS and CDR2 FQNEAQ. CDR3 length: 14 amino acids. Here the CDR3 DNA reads TGTGCCAGCATGGGGTCGACTGGGGCCAACGTCCTGACTTTC. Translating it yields CASMGSTGANVLTF.

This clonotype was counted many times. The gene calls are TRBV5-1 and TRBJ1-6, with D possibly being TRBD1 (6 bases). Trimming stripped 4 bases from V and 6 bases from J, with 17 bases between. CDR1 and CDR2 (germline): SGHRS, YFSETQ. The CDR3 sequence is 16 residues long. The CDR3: CASSLGGGPTNSPLHF. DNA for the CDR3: TGCGCCAGCAGCCTGGGTGGGGGGCCGACTAATTCACCCCTCCACTTT.

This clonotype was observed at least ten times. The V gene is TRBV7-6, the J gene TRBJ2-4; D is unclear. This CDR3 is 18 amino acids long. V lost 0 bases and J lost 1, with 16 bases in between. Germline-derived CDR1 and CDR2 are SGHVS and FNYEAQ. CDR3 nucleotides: TGTGCCAGCAGCTTAGCGGTGAGTGGCAGTGGGGCCAAAAACATTCAGTACTTC. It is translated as CASSLAVSGSGAKNIQYF.

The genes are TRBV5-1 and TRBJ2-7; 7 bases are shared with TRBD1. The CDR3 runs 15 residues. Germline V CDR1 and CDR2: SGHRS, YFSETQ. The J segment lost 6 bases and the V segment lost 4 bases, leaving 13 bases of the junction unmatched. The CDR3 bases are TGCGCCAGCAGCCCGGCGGCAGGGGGTGGGATCGAGCAGTACTTC. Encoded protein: CASSPAAGGGIEQYF.

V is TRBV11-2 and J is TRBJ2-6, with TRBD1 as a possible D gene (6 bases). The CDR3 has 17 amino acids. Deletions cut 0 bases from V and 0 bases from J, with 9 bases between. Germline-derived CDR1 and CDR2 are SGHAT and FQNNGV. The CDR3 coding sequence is TGTGCCAGCAGCTTAGATGACAGGCGCTCTGGGGCCAACGTCCTGACTTTC. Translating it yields CASSLDDRRSGANVLTF. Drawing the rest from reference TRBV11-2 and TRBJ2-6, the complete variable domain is EAGVAQSPRYKIIEKRQSVAFWCNPISGHATLYWYQQILGQGPKLLIQFQNNGVVDDSQLPKDRFSAERLKGVDSTLKIQPAKLEDSAVYLCASSLDDRRSGANVLTFGAGSRLTVL.

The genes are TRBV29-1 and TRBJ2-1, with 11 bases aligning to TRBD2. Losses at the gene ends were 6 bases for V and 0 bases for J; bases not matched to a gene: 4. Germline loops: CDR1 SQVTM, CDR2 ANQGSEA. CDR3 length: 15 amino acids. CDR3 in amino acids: CSVLGLAGSYNEQFF. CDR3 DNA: TGCAGCGTCCTTGGACTAGCGGGCTCCTACAATGAGCAGTTCTTC.

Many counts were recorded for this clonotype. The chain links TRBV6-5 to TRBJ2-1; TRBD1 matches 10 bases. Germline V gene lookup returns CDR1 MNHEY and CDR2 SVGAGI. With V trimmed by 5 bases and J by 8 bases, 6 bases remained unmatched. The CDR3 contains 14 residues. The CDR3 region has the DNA TGTGCCAGCAGTAGGACAGGGGGTATGTATGAGCAGTTCTTC. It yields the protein CASSRTGGMYEQFF.

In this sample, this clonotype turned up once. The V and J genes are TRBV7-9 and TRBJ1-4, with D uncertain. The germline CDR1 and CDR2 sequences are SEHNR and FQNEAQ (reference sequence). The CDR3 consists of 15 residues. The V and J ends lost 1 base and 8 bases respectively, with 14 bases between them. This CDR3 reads CASSLGSGMREKLFF. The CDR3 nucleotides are TGTGCCAGCAGCTTAGGGAGTGGGATGCGCGAAAAACTGTTTTTT.

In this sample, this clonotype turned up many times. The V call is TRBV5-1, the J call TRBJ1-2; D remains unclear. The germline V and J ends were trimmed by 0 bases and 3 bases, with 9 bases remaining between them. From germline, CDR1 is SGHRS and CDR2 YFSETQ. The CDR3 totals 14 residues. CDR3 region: CASSLGQADYGYTF. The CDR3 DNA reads TGCGCCAGCAGCTTGGGGCAGGCCGACTATGGCTACACCTTC.

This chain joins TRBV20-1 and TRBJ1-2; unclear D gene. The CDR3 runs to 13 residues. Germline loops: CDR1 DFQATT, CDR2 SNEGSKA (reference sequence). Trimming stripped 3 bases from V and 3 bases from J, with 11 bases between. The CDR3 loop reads CSASRVGYYGYTF. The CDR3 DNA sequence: TGCAGTGCTAGCCGGGTGGGCTACTATGGCTACACCTTC.

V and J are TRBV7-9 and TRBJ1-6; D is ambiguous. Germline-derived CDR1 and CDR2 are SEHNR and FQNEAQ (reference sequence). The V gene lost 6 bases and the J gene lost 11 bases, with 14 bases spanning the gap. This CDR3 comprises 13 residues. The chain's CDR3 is CASSSSGLTPLHF. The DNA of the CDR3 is TGTGCCAGCAGTTCGTCGGGCCTCACACCCCTCCACTTT.

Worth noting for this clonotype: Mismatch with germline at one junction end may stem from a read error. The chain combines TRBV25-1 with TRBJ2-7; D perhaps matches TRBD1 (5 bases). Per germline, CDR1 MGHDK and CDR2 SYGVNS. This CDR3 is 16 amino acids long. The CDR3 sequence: CASVVFPPGSSNEQYF. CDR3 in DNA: TGTGCCAGCGTTGTGTTCCCTCCAGGGTCCTCCAACGAGCAGTACTTC.

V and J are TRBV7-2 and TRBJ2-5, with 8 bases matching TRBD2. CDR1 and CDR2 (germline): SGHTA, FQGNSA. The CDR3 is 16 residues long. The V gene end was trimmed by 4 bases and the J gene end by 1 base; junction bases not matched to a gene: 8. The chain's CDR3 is CASSSRGGAPQETQYF. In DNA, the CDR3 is TGTGCCAGCAGCTCCCGGGGGGGGGCACCCCAAGAGACCCAGTACTTC. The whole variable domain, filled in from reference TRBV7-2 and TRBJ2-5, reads GAGVSQSPSNKVTEKGKDVELRCDPISGHTALYWYRQSLGQGLEFLIYFQGNSAPDKSGLPSDRFSAERTGGSVSTLTIQRTQQEDSAVYLCASSSRGGAPQETQYFGPGTRLLVL.

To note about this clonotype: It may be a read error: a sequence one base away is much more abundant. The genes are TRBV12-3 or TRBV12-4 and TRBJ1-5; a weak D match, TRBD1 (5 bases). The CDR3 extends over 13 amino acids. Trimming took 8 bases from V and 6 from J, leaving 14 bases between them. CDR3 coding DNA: TGTGCCAGCCACAAAGGGGAGGGTCAGCCCCAGCATTTT. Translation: CASHKGEGQPQHF.

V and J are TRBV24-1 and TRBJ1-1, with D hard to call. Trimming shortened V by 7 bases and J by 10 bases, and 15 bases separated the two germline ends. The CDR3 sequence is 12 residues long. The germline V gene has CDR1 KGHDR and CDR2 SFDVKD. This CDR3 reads CATRQDEQSAFF. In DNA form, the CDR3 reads TGTGCCACCAGGCAGGACGAGCAATCAGCTTTCTTT.

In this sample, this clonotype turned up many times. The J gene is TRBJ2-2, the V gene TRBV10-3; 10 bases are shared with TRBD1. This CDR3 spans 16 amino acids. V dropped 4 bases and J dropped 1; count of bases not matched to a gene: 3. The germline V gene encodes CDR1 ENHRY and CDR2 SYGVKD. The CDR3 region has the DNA TGTGCCATCAGTGCGGGACAGGGGAGGAACACCGGGGAGCTGTTTTTT. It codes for CAISAGQGRNTGELFF.

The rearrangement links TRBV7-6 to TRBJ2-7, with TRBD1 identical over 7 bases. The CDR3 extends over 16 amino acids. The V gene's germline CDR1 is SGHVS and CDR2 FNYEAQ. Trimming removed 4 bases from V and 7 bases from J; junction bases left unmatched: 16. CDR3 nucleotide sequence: TGTGCCAGCAGCTGGGACAGCTATCGCTCCTACAATGAGCAGTACTTC. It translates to CASSWDSYRSYNEQYF. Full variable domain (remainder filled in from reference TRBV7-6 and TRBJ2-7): GAGVSQSPRYKVTKRGQDVALRCDPISGHVSLYWYRQALGQGPEFLTYFNYEAQQDKSGLPNDRFSAERPEGSISTLTIQRTEQRDSAMYRCASSWDSYRSYNEQYFGPGTRLTVT.

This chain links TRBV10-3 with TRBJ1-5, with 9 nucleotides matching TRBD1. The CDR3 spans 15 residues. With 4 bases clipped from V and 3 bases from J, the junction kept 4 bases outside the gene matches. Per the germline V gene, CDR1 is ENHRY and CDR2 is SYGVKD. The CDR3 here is CAISGGQGNNQPQHF. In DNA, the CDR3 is TGTGCCATCAGTGGTGGACAGGGGAACAATCAGCCCCAGCATTTT.

Here the CDR3 DNA reads TGTGCCACCTTAGCACTCTCCATGTTACCCCAAGAGACCCAGTACTTC. Its protein product is CATLALSMLPQETQYF. The V gene is TRBV24-1, the J gene TRBJ2-5; no reliable D call. V was trimmed by 9 bases and J by 1 base, leaving 20 bases between them. This CDR3 region has 16 residues. The V gene's germline CDR1 is KGHDR and CDR2 SFDVKD.

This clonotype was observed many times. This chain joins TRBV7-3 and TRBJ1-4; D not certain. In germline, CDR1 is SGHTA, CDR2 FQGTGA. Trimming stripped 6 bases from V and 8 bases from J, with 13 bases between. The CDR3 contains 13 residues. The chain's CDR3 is CASSRAEGEKLFF. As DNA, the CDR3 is TGTGCCAGCAGTCGTGCAGAAGGGGAAAAACTGTTTTTT.

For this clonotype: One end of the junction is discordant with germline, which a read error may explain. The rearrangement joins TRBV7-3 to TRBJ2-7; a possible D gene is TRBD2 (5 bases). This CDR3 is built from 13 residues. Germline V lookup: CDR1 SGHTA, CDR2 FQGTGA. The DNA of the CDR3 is TGTGCTAGCAGCCGGGATCCGAGCAATGAGCAGTACTTC. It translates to CASSRDPSNEQYF.

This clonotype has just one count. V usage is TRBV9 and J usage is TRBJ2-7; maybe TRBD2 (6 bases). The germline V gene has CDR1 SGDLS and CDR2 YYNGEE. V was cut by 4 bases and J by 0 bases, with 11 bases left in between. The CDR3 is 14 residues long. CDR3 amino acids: CASSPEGSSYEQYF. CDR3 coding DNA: TGTGCCAGCAGCCCGGAGGGGAGCTCCTACGAGCAGTACTTC.